Listed here are 5 T cell receptor beta chains from one sample, sequenced in a study of T cell responses to AZD1222 COVID-19 vaccine. This table comes from immunoSEQ multiplex PCR, and its TCRdb copy is limited to in-frame clones, with some not included. This table has 150,000 to 250,000 clones, approximately 93% appearing once. Sequenced here: peripheral blood, sampled 28 days after the second AZD1222 dose. The receptors originated from an adult who received the AZD1222 COVID-19 vaccine.

The chain is built from TRBV4-1 and TRBJ1-1, with D unresolved. Germline CDR1 is MGHRA and CDR2 is YSYEKL. This CDR3 spans 15 amino acids. V was shortened by 1 base and J by 7 bases, with 16 bases between the two germline ends. The CDR3 reads CASSQVMGANGEAFF. CDR3 coding DNA: TGCGCCAGCAGCCAAGTGATGGGCGCTAACGGTGAAGCTTTCTTT.

This chain joins TRBV24-1 and TRBJ1-3, with 11 bases identical to TRBD1. There are 15 residues in the CDR3. Unmatched junction bases numbered 4, after V lost 3 bases and J lost 7 bases. Germline V gene lookup returns CDR1 KGHDR and CDR2 SFDVKD. CDR3 bases: TGTGCCACCAGTGATATAGGGACAGGGGGGAACACCATATATTTT. Protein: CATSDIGTGGNTIYF.

For this clone: Different DNA sequences within this sample yield the same CDR3. V and J are TRBV18 and TRBJ1-5, with a tentative D call TRBD1 (6 bases). V was cut by 3 bases and J by 5 bases, with 8 bases left in between. CDR3 length equals 13 residues. Germline CDR1 reads KGHSH; CDR2 reads LQKENI. CDR3 DNA sequence: TGTGCCAGCTCACCGGCAGGGGATCAGCCCCAGCATTTT. Protein: CASSPAGDQPQHF.

The rearrangement uses TRBV6-5 and TRBJ1-6; D gene uncertain. The CDR3 covers 15 residues. V lost 3 bases and J 8 bases, leaving 14 bases between the germline ends. Germline V gene data show CDR1 as MNHEY and CDR2 as SVGAGI. The CDR3 sequence is CASSYRAVGDSPLHF. As DNA, the CDR3 is TGTGCCAGCAGTTATAGAGCGGTTGGGGATTCACCCCTCCACTTT.

This clone was detected only once. V and J are TRBV28 and TRBJ1-5; 8 bases fit TRBD1. The V gene end was trimmed by 6 bases and the J gene end by 1 base; junction bases not matched to a gene: 11. CDR3 length: 17 residues. Germline V lookup: CDR1 MDHEN, CDR2 SYDVKM. The DNA of the CDR3 is TGTGCCAGCAGCCCTAGCCCCGGGACAGGAAGCAATCAGCCCCAGCATTTT. Translated: CASSPSPGTGSNQPQHF.